This TCR beta chain was found in a study of CD8+ T cells in alopecia areata (dated by TCRdb to 2017 to 2018). Context from the whole study: The treated patients, all with moderate-to-severe alopecia areata, were enrolled in an open-label pilot trial of oral tofacitinib given at 5 to 10 mg twice daily. Tofacitinib was administered for 6 to 18 months, and 6 months of follow-up off drug were then conducted to assess delayed response and recurrence. Disease severity in treated patients was measured with the SALT score, which quantifies the percentage of affected scalp surface area. The study used high-throughput TCRbeta sequencing to examine T cell clonal expansion in alopecia areata, in both the C3H/HeJ mouse model and human patients. Human TCRbeta sequencing covered scalp tissue and sorted CD4+ and CD8+ peripheral blood T cells from patchy and totalis/universalis alopecia areata patients and healthy controls. Biopsies were taken from tofacitinib-treated patients at baseline and again at 4 and 24 weeks into treatment, and several of those patients also had a later scalp biopsy. Clonality in the scalp was compared among normal scalp (n=4), patchy alopecia areata scalp (n=8), and alopecia totalis/universalis scalp (n=8). The RNA source kit depended on sample type: the PAXgene miRNA kit for fixed scalp, the miRNeasy kit for PBMCs, and the RNeasy kit for mouse skin. TCRbeta CDR3 regions were amplified by immunoSEQ multiplex PCR with 35 Vbeta forward and 13 Jbeta reverse primers. Findings and caveats that apply to the study as a whole: Compared with normal scalp, lesional scalp had higher clonality and more expanded CD8+ clones, particularly in alopecia totalis/universalis, a pattern that suggests antigenic drive. Unlike mouse skin, where gammadelta T cells dominate, normal human skin contains resident alphabeta T cells that get sequenced too, which complicates analysis of the scalp TCR repertoire. Compared with mice, TCR sequences shared between patients were less clear, possibly partly because of HLA diversity across the patient population. Scalp clonality and the number of expanded CD8+ clones among the top 100 scalp clones were significantly decreased by tofacitinib. During tofacitinib treatment, many expanded lesional clones remained in scalp and blood, and this persistence may partly explain relapse after treatment is stopped. Because the treated cohort was small and included a single nonresponder, larger studies are needed to assess links between baseline CD8+ expansion and response.

Library method: the immunoSEQ multiplex PCR assay. RNA was extracted from all samples and reverse transcribed into cDNA, which served as template for TCR sequencing. SuperScript III was used to make first-strand cDNA, primed with a 2:1 mix of oligo-dT and random hexamers. Amplification bias was assessed with a synthetic immune receptor repertoire, and residual bias was removed computationally. In the source study's methods: After raw reads were preprocessed to remove errors, the CDR3 was defined following IMGT conventions as running from the conserved cysteine to phenylalanine. To get clonality, Shannon entropy was normalized by log2 of the number of productive unique TCRs and the result was subtracted from 1. Scalp TCRbeta sequences were cross-referenced with sorted blood CD4 and CD8 repertoires so that the CD4 or CD8 identity of scalp clones could be inferred. Drawn from immuneACCESS, this table holds only the in-frame rearrangements with V and J called that TCRdb kept. Clones are partly lost; checked studies trace under half to an unresolved V gene and leave the rest unexplained. V and J calls and clone size are copied from that table; D and trimming were computed from the DNA. The sample table holds about 210,000 clones, of which over 60% were seen once. The leading ten clones occupy more than 1% of the sample.

CDR1 is given as MGHDK and CDR2 as SYGVNS, both from the germline V gene. Trimming takes 4 bases from V and 2 bases from J, and the germline ends sit 9 bases apart. From the cysteine up to the phenylalanine, the CDR3 has a length of 14 residues. CDR3 DNA is the only sequence kept; it has 42 bases, read in frame from the first base. Concerning this clone itself: What this receptor recognizes is not known. No much larger clonotype is one base removed from it; base qualities were not supplied.

Interpreted using the paper, the treatment or condition label stands for: oral pan-JAK inhibitor, 5-10 mg twice daily. Peripheral blood and lesional scalp punch biopsies were obtained from patients with alopecia areata. After PBMCs were isolated by density centrifugation and stained for CD3, CD4 and CD8, a FACSAria was used to sort CD4+ and CD8+ T cells. The sample consisted of CD4+ T cells sorted from blood, taken around week 42, from a patient treated with tofacitinib. The chain joins TRBV25-1 to TRBJ1-5; TRBD1 is a possible D gene, resting on 5 matching bases. The TCR was taken from a human donor with alopecia areata. The DNA sequence reads TGTGCCAGCAGTGGCGACAGAGGCAATCAGCCCCAGCATTTT. Protein translation: CASSGDRGNQPQHF.